This T cell receptor beta chain came from a study of CD8+CD57+ T cells in acquired aplastic anemia (dated by TCRdb to the late 2010s). Broadly, across the study: A mean of approximately 3 ug of DNA, ranging from about 0.2 to 27.4 ug, was extracted from sorted CD4+ and CD8+ cells. Mean read counts for healthy donor samples were around 10 million for CD4+ cells and some 11 million for CD8+ cells.

Reading the germline V gene gives CDR1 SQVTM and CDR2 ANQGSEA. Trimming takes 4 bases from V and 4 bases from J, and the germline ends sit 10 bases apart. Its CDR3 holds 12 amino acids, cysteine through phenylalanine. The CDR3 DNA has 36 bases and is translated from base 1. Broader findings and caveats from the paper: CD8+ Simpson's diversity did not differ significantly between patients and healthy controls (P=0.060). Around 31 CD8+ CDR3 sequences were shared between patients and controls but appeared highly expressed in patients and within their immunodominant clones.

Of note for this clonotype: Which antigen it targets is not known. Base qualities are not recorded, but no much larger clone differs from it by a single base.

TCR repertoires of sorted CD4+ and CD8+ blood T cells from severe aplastic anemia patients and healthy subjects were deep-sequenced in the study. Ficoll-Paque density gradient centrifugation was used to isolate peripheral blood mononuclear cells. CD4+ and CD8+ T cells were sorted by FACS or magnetic beads before DNA extraction. Genomic DNA served as template for TCR beta VDJ combination and CDR3 sequence profiling. An Illumina HiSeq 2000 was the platform used for TCR repertoire sequencing. The authors' analysis ran thus. TRBV/TRBJ rearrangement plots, CDR3 size and DJ length profiles, and Simpson's diversity index were used to assess repertoires. The immunodominant clone was defined as the most abundant DNA sequence in deep sequencing data. CDR3 amino acid sequences were screened for sharing across subjects and were compared with published repertoires and the VDJdb database. TCRdb took the public reads, trimmed them with fastp at Q25, ran MiXCR for clone calling and kept in-frame beta chains. Rows are unified per CDR3 protein, each entry keeping the most common DNA and genes. The V and J calls reflect TCRdb's pipeline rather than the authors' work. In all, the sample holds around 230,000 distinct CDR3 sequences, and 60% to 65% of those were seen once. The ten largest make up 25% to 35% of the sample.

This clonotype was sampled from a human donor in good health. Specimen: sorted CD4+, CD8+, or CD8+CD57+ T cells (not recorded which) from PBMCs. This chain joins TRBV29-1 to TRBJ1-2, with the D gene uncertain. The CDR3 loop reads CSVVVGTYGYTF. The nucleotide sequence is TGCAGCGTTGTGGTGGGCACCTATGGCTACACCTTC. With the rest looked up from the reference TRBV29-1 and TRBJ1-2 genes rather than sequenced, the full variable domain is SAVISQKPSRDICQRGTSLTIQCQVDSQVTMMFWYRQQPGQSLTLIATANQGSEATYESGFVIDKFPISRPNLTFSTLTVSNMSPEDSSIYLCSVVVGTYGYTFGSGTRLTVV.